Each of the 14 T cell receptor beta chains below was sequenced from the same sample in a study of blood T cell repertoires in COVID-19. Repertoires were generated with immunoSEQ multiplex PCR, while TCRdb's copy carries only in-frame clones and drops some. The data show under 200,000 clones, approximately 90% seen once. Input material: peripheral blood. The origin of the receptors is a man aged 55 to 70 with active or convalescent COVID-19.

V gene TRBV15 combines with J gene TRBJ2-5; the D is unclear. CDR3 length: 11 amino acids. Germline loops: CDR1 LNHNV, CDR2 YYDKDF (reference sequence). V was cut by 8 bases and J by 5 bases, with 9 bases left in between. The CDR3 nucleotides read TGTGCCACCTTGTTCCAGGAGACCCAGTACTTC. Its protein is CATLFQETQYF.

The chain recombines TRBV18 with TRBJ1-2; tentatively, D is TRBD1 (6 bases). Trimming removed 0 bases from V and 8 bases from J, with 19 bases in between. CDR1 KGHSH and CDR2 LQKENI come from the germline V gene. The CDR3 runs 16 residues. CDR3 amino acids: CASSPPDRPALVGYTF. CDR3 sequence (DNA): TGTGCCAGCTCACCACCGGACAGACCCGCCTTGGTAGGCTACACCTTC.

This chain uses TRBV27 with TRBJ2-7; D perhaps matches TRBD1 (6 bases). Germline V gene lookup returns CDR1 MNHEY and CDR2 SMNVEV (reference sequence). This CDR3 has 14 amino acids. V was clipped by 5 bases and J by 0 bases, with 11 bases between them. Here the CDR3 reads CASSEQGSSYEQYF. CDR3 nucleotide sequence: TGTGCCAGCAGTGAACAGGGAAGCTCCTACGAGCAGTACTTC.

This clone turned up a few times. This sequence joins TRBV7-9 and TRBJ1-6, with a possible D match to TRBD1 (6 bases). Trimming left V 5 bases short and J 9 bases short, with 14 bases between. Germline V lookup: CDR1 SEHNR, CDR2 FQNEAQ (reference sequence). The CDR3 spans 14 residues. The CDR3 protein is CASSVQGFRSPLHF. CDR3 nucleotides: TGTGCCAGCAGCGTCCAGGGGTTTCGTTCACCCCTCCACTTT.

This rearrangement joins TRBV18 to TRBJ1-5, with TRBD1 identical over 8 bases. The V gene's germline CDR1 is KGHSH and CDR2 LQKENI. The CDR3 is made up of 15 amino acids. Trimming at V came to 3 bases and at J to 6 bases, leaving 7 bases not matched to a gene. The CDR3 is CASSPGQGGPQPQHF. The CDR3 region has the DNA TGTGCCAGCTCACCCGGACAGGGAGGGCCTCAGCCCCAGCATTTT.

The chain employs TRBV9 and TRBJ2-3; 11 bases match TRBD1. The CDR3 has 16 residues. Losses at the gene ends were 3 bases for V and 4 bases for J; bases not matched to a gene: 7. Germline V gives CDR1 SGDLS, CDR2 YYNGEE. CDR3 DNA sequence: TGTGCCAGCAGCGCTCGGACAGGGGGCGAGGCAGATACGCAGTATTTT. It codes for CASSARTGGEADTQYF.

This rearrangement joins TRBV25-1 to TRBJ2-7, with D possibly TRBD1 on 6 matching bases. The V and J ends lost 6 bases and 4 bases respectively, with 16 bases between them. The CDR3 loop spans 14 amino acids. Looked up from germline, CDR1 is MGHDK and CDR2 is SYGVNS. CDR3 sequence (DNA): TGTGCCAGCAGCGACCCTAGGGGGTATTACGAGCAGTACTTC. It yields the protein CASSDPRGYYEQYF.

The genes are TRBV15 and TRBJ2-7; 9 bases align to TRBD1. Germline CDR1 and CDR2: LNHNV and YYDKDF (reference sequence). With V trimmed by 0 bases and J by 4 bases, 4 bases remained unmatched. The CDR3 is 15 amino acids. The CDR3: CATSREVGTGYEQYF. DNA for the CDR3: TGTGCCACCAGCAGAGAAGTTGGGACAGGGTACGAGCAGTACTTC.

This chain joins TRBV2 and TRBJ1-3; D uncertain. The length of the CDR3 is 13 residues. From germline, CDR1 is SNHLY and CDR2 FYNNEI. Trimming shortened V by 1 base and J by 11 bases, and 12 bases separated the two germline ends. The CDR3 DNA follows: TGTGCCAGCAGTGAAGGTCGGCGAGCGCCCATATATTTT. Translated: CASSEGRRAPIYF.

DNA for the CDR3: TGTGCCAGCAGTGCAGGGGTGCGCACTGAAGCTTTCTTT. It codes for CASSAGVRTEAFF. The J gene is TRBJ1-1, the V gene TRBV12-3 or TRBV12-4; TRBD1 is a possible D gene (6 bases). The CDR3 contains 13 residues. Trimming removed 5 bases from V and 4 bases from J, with 11 bases in between.

This rearrangement joins TRBV5-1 to TRBJ2-2; no clear D. V gave up 4 bases and J gave up 0 bases, with 7 bases separating them. Germline V gene lookup returns CDR1 SGHRS and CDR2 YFSETQ. The CDR3 is 14 residues long. CDR3: CASSATPNTGELFF. Written as DNA, the CDR3 is TGCGCCAGCAGCGCGACACCGAACACCGGGGAGCTGTTTTTT.

The chain recombines TRBV19 with TRBJ1-2, with TRBD1 identical over 9 bases. Trimming at V came to 5 bases and at J to 4 bases, leaving 5 bases not matched to a gene. The germline V gene has CDR1 LNHDA and CDR2 SQIVND (reference sequence). The CDR3 sequence is 14 residues long. The CDR3 sequence is CASSLRTGVYGYTF. As DNA, the CDR3 is TGTGCCAGTAGTCTAAGGACAGGGGTCTATGGCTACACCTTC.

The J gene is TRBJ1-3, the V gene TRBV14; D is possibly TRBD1 (5 bases). The V end was cut by 1 base, the J end by 3 bases, with 13 bases between. The CDR3 has 16 amino acids. Germline CDR1 is SGHDN and CDR2 is FVKESK. CDR3 region: CASSQASGLYGNTIYF. CDR3 in DNA: TGTGCCAGCAGCCAAGCCTCAGGGTTGTATGGAAACACCATATATTTT.

The chain carries TRBV4-1 and TRBJ1-6; TRBD1 might be the D (6 bases). Germline V gives CDR1 MGHRA, CDR2 YSYEKL. V lost 0 bases, J lost 9 bases, and 9 bases lay in between. The CDR3 totals 14 residues. CDR3 residues: CASSQDRGGSPLHF. Written as DNA, the CDR3 is TGCGCCAGCAGCCAAGACAGGGGTGGTTCACCCCTCCACTTT.